This T cell receptor beta chain is from a study of blood T cell repertoires in COVID-19. Libraries were prepared by immunoSEQ multiplex PCR; TCRdb keeps only in-frame clonotypes and omits some of them. Among roughly 100,000 clones listed, around nine tenths were seen once. The germline CDR1 and CDR2 sequences are LNHDA and SQIVND (reference sequence). The CDR3 loop spans 13 amino acids. V trimming: 9 bases; J trimming: 4 bases; junction bases outside the gene matches: 3. V gene TRBV19 combines with J gene TRBJ2-2; TRBD2 matches 9 bases. Sequencing used peripheral blood. The receptor comes from a man aged 50 to 60 in a cohort sampled during active COVID-19. The CDR3 DNA is TGTGCCAGCAGCGGGGGGCCCACCGGGGAGCTGTTTTTT. This gives the protein CASSGGPTGELFF.